What follows is one T cell receptor beta chain and its context. Its target is not known. Data came from immunoSEQ multiplex PCR; TCRdb stores just in-frame clones and leaves some out. The sample holds roughly 140,000 clones, 90% seen once. These data come from a study of T cell responses to AZD1222 COVID-19 vaccine. Study as a whole: Analysis merged second doses at about 4 or about 12 weeks.

The germline V gene has CDR1 LGHDT and CDR2 YNNKEL (reference sequence). The CDR3 is 12 residues long. Between the trimmed V and J ends, which lost 3 bases and 3 bases, there was a span of 6 bases. General study results and limits: Seropositive status at baseline applied to only a handful of AZD1222 recipients. In a largely white British group with more females than males, clonal diversity was possibly underestimated.

The chain joins TRBV3-1 (or the pseudogene TRBV3-2) to TRBJ2-7; D is unclear. This receptor was taken from an adult in good health. Material: peripheral blood, obtained on day 0 of AZD1222 vaccination. In DNA, the CDR3 is TGTGCCAGCAGCCACGTTGTCTACGAGCAGTACTTC. It translates to CASSHVVYEQYF.